This entry lists 21 T cell receptor beta chains sequenced from one sample in a study of blood T cell repertoires in COVID-19. Data came from immunoSEQ multiplex PCR; TCRdb stores just in-frame clones and leaves some out. Of approximately 65,000 clones listed, approximately 79% are singletons. The source material was peripheral blood. All receptors come from a man in his 60s with acute or convalescent COVID-19.

The V gene is TRBV19, the J gene TRBJ1-4; D may be TRBD1 (5 bases). The V gene's germline CDR1 is LNHDA and CDR2 SQIVND (reference sequence). The ends were cut back, 5 bases at V and 7 bases at J, with 20 bases in the middle. CDR3 length: 16 amino acids. The CDR3 DNA follows: TGTGCCAGTAGTCCCTCTGGGGCTCGCAACGGTGAAAAACTGTTTTTT. Translating gives CASSPSGARNGEKLFF.

This chain links TRBV19 with TRBJ2-1, with TRBD2 matching 10 bases. The length of the CDR3 is 19 residues. Germline V CDR1 and CDR2: LNHDA, SQIVND (reference sequence). Trimming cost V 2 bases and J 2 bases; bases outside gene matches: 12. As DNA, the CDR3 is TGTGCCAGTAGTATAAGAGGGAGACTAGCGGGCTCCACCTACAATGAGCAGTTCTTC. Its protein is CASSIRGRLAGSTYNEQFF. Full variable domain (missing parts from reference TRBV19 and TRBJ2-1): DGGITQSPKYLFRKEGQNVTLSCEQNLNHDAMYWYRQDPGQGLRLIYYSQIVNDFQKGDIAEGYSVSREKKESFPLTVTSAQKNPTAFYLCASSIRGRLAGSTYNEQFFGPGTRLTVL.

Here the CDR3 DNA reads TGTGCCAGCTCACCCGTGAGAGCAGAAAAACTGTTTTTT. Translation gives CASSPVRAEKLFF. The chain combines TRBV18 with TRBJ1-4; D not resolved. The germline V gene has CDR1 KGHSH and CDR2 LQKENI. CDR3 length: 13 amino acids. The V gene lost 3 bases and the J gene lost 8 bases, with 10 bases spanning the gap.

CDR3 coding DNA: TGTGCCAGCAGCTCGCGGGAGGGTCCCGGGGAGCTGTTTTTT. It yields the protein CASSSREGPGELFF. This rearrangement joins TRBV11-3 to TRBJ2-2; 9 bases agree with TRBD2. The CDR3 spans 14 residues. CDR1 SGHNT and CDR2 YENEEA come from the germline V gene. V lost 4 bases, J lost 6 bases, and 3 bases stayed unmatched.

The DNA for the CDR3 is TGTGCCAGCAGCTGGACAGGGGCTGGGTATGGCTACACCTTC. It specifies CASSWTGAGYGYTF. V gene TRBV7-2 combines with J gene TRBJ1-2, with 9 bases aligning to TRBD1. Germline V gene sequence: CDR1 SGHTA, CDR2 FQGNSA. V shed 4 bases and J 5 bases; nucleotides not matched to a gene: 5. The length of the CDR3 is 14 residues.

The chain is built from TRBV20-1 and TRBJ2-1; D uncertain. V was shortened by 5 bases and J by 2 bases, with 4 bases between the two germline ends. Per germline, CDR1 DFQATT and CDR2 SNEGSKA (reference sequence). This CDR3 is 11 amino acids long. The CDR3 nucleotides read TGCAGTGCTCTAGCCTACAATGAGCAGTTCTTC. Amino acids: CSALAYNEQFF.

The chain has TRBV7-2 and TRBJ1-5; perhaps TRBD1 as D (5 bases). The germline gives CDR1 SGHTA, CDR2 FQGNSA. CDR3 length equals 13 residues. The V end was cut by 5 bases, the J end by 4 bases, with 9 bases between. The CDR3 spells CASSPDRNQPQHF. The CDR3 nucleotides are TGTGCCAGCAGCCCTGACAGAAATCAGCCCCAGCATTTT. The full variable domain, with the rest looked up from reference TRBV7-2 and TRBJ1-5, is GAGVSQSPSNKVTEKGKDVELRCDPISGHTALYWYRQSLGQGLEFLIYFQGNSAPDKSGLPSDRFSAERTGGSVSTLTIQRTQQEDSAVYLCASSPDRNQPQHFGDGTRLSIL.

V gene TRBV28 combines with J gene TRBJ1-5; D is unresolved. The length of the CDR3 is 14 residues. Trimming left V 5 bases short and J 4 bases short, with 12 bases between. Looked up from germline, CDR1 is MDHEN and CDR2 is SYDVKM. The CDR3: CASSPPSLNQPQHF. The DNA of the CDR3 is TGTGCCAGCAGTCCGCCGAGTCTAAATCAGCCCCAGCATTTT.

The J gene is TRBJ2-3, the V gene TRBV28; TRBD1 is a possible D gene (6 bases). The CDR3 is made up of 14 amino acids. Germline lookup yields CDR1 MDHEN and CDR2 SYDVKM. V lost 7 bases and J lost 3, with 14 bases in between. CDR3 in amino acids: CASTTGIRTDTQYF. For the CDR3, the DNA is TGTGCCAGCACTACAGGGATCAGAACAGATACGCAGTATTTT.

The V and J genes are TRBV24-1 and TRBJ2-1; D is possibly TRBD1 (6 bases). Germline CDR1 and CDR2: KGHDR and SFDVKD. The CDR3 totals 14 residues. Trimming stripped 9 bases from V and 0 bases from J, with 11 bases between. The CDR3 is CATQGTSSYNEQFF. The CDR3, as DNA: TGTGCCACCCAGGGGACCAGCTCCTACAATGAGCAGTTCTTC.

The chain employs TRBV30 and TRBJ1-1, with a possible D match to TRBD1 (5 bases). This CDR3 region has 15 residues. Germline values: CDR1 GTSNPN, CDR2 SVGIG (reference sequence). V shed 1 base and J shed 4 bases, with 16 bases lying between them. The CDR3 coding sequence is TGTGCCTGGAGTGCCATGCAGGGAAGGGGCACTGAAGCTTTCTTT. Amino acids: CAWSAMQGRGTEAFF.

The rearrangement joins TRBV4-2 to TRBJ2-2; TRBD2 might be the D (6 bases). The V gene's germline CDR1 is LGHNA and CDR2 YNFKEQ. The ends were cut back, 0 bases at V and 5 bases at J, with 13 bases in the middle. This CDR3 spans 16 amino acids. The CDR3 coding sequence is TGTGCCAGCAGCCAAGATGGGTGGAGGGGAACCGGGGAGCTGTTTTTT. This encodes CASSQDGWRGTGELFF.

CDR3 nucleotides: TGTGCCACCAGCAGGGGGCCCTCTGGGGCCAACGTCCTGACTTTC. The encoded protein is CATSRGPSGANVLTF. The V call is TRBV15, the J call TRBJ2-6; maybe TRBD1 (5 bases). Germline lookup yields CDR1 LNHNV and CDR2 YYDKDF (reference sequence). Trimming left V 3 bases short and J 0 bases short, with 6 bases between. The CDR3 runs 15 residues.

The chain joins TRBV18 to TRBJ1-3; 9 nucleotides match TRBD1. Looked up from germline, CDR1 is KGHSH and CDR2 is LQKENI. CDR3 length: 14 residues. Trimming at V came to 4 bases and at J to 2 bases, leaving 0 bases not matched to a gene. CDR3 loop: CASSRDRAGNTIYF. CDR3 DNA sequence: TGTGCCAGCTCACGGGACAGGGCTGGAAACACCATATATTTT.

This clone was seen a few times. The chain is built from TRBV29-1 and TRBJ1-3, with 8 nucleotides matching TRBD1. The V gene end was trimmed by 4 bases and the J gene end by 2 bases; junction bases not matched to a gene: 4. The CDR3 spans 14 residues. The germline V gene has CDR1 SQVTM and CDR2 ANQGSEA. CDR3 nucleotides: TGCAGCGTTGGACAGGGGCCCACTGGAAACACCATATATTTT. Its protein product is CSVGQGPTGNTIYF.

V is TRBV19 and J is TRBJ1-4, with 7 bases matching TRBD1. The germline V gene has CDR1 LNHDA and CDR2 SQIVND (reference sequence). J gave up 7 bases and V 3 bases, and 5 bases lay outside the gene matches. The CDR3 sequence is 14 residues long. CDR3 region: CASSIRQGGEKLFF. CDR3 sequence (DNA): TGTGCCAGTAGTATTCGACAGGGAGGTGAAAAACTGTTTTTT. The full variable domain, completed using reference TRBV19 and TRBJ1-4, is DGGITQSPKYLFRKEGQNVTLSCEQNLNHDAMYWYRQDPGQGLRLIYYSQIVNDFQKGDIAEGYSVSREKKESFPLTVTSAQKNPTAFYLCASSIRQGGEKLFFGSGTQLSVL.

The chain joins TRBV10-3 to TRBJ2-1; 7 bases map to TRBD2. V dropped 10 bases and J dropped 3; count of bases not matched to a gene: 6. There are 13 residues in the CDR3. The germline V gene encodes CDR1 ENHRY and CDR2 SYGVKD. The CDR3 coding sequence is TGTGCCACGAGGAGGGAGGGCTACAATGAGCAGTTCTTC. Its protein is CATRREGYNEQFF.

The rearrangement links TRBV28 to TRBJ1-2; perhaps TRBD1 as D (5 bases). Germline-derived CDR1 and CDR2 are MDHEN and SYDVKM. This CDR3 contains 13 residues. Between the trimmed V and J ends, which lost 6 bases and 4 bases, there was a span of 12 bases. The CDR3 protein is CASSHGQTYGYTF. The CDR3 DNA follows: TGTGCCAGCAGCCATGGACAAACCTATGGCTACACCTTC.

This clone has only a few counts. The J gene is TRBJ2-1, the V gene TRBV5-6; 7 nucleotides match TRBD1. Germline V gives CDR1 SGHDT, CDR2 YYEEEE. Trimming took 4 bases from V and 7 from J; bases not matched to a gene: 8. The CDR3 is 14 residues long. DNA for the CDR3: TGTGCCAGCAGCCCTCCCGGGACAGTGAATGAGCAGTTCTTC. Encoded protein: CASSPPGTVNEQFF.

This chain joins TRBV18 and TRBJ1-5; no reliable D call. This CDR3 region has 15 residues. The germline gives CDR1 KGHSH, CDR2 LQKENI. The V and J ends lost 5 bases and 4 bases respectively, with 15 bases between them. CDR3 bases: TGTGCCAGCTCATCTGCGGAGGCGGCTAATCAGCCCCAGCATTTT. It yields the protein CASSSAEAANQPQHF. Full variable domain (rest looked up from reference TRBV18 and TRBJ1-5): NAGVMQNPRHLVRRRGQEARLRCSPMKGHSHVYWYRQLPEEGLKFMVYLQKENIIDESGMPKERFSAEFPKEGPSILRIQQVVRGDSAAYFCASSSAEAANQPQHFGDGTRLSIL.

V usage is TRBV19 and J usage is TRBJ2-5; 12 nucleotides match TRBD2. Unmatched junction bases numbered 16, after V lost 11 bases and J lost 0 bases. CDR3 length: 18 residues. CDR1 is LNHDA and CDR2 is SQIVND in the germline V gene (reference sequence). In nucleotides, the CDR3 is TGTGCCCCCCGAAAGGCGGCTAGCGGGAGGGGGTACCAAGAGACCCAGTACTTC. Protein product: CAPRKAASGRGYQETQYF.